The rows below give T cell receptor beta chains drawn from one sample of a study of Graves' ophthalmopathy and Graves' hyperthyroidism. Each CDR3 protein gets one entry after TCRdb re-called the multiplex PCR reads with MiXCR. The sample carries about 480,000 distinct CDR3 sequences, approximately 15% recorded once. Sequenced input: blood. These receptors were collected from a woman under 40 with Graves' ophthalmopathy. The CDR3 runs from the conserved cysteine through the conserved F or W. A D gene is named only where the DNA matches it firmly. Clone size appears in some rows only: once, few, many, or a class for an expanded clone.

v_gene: TRBV7-2; abundance: once; j_gene: TRBJ2-7; d_gene: NA; CDR3aa: CASSFAGGERDISYEQYF; CDR3nt: TGTGCCAGCAGCTTCGCAGGGGGGGAGCGAGACATCTCCTACGAGCAGTACTTC
v_gene: TRBV5-1; abundance: many; j_gene: TRBJ1-1; d_gene: TRBD1; CDR3aa: CASSLGQGVNTEAFF; CDR3nt: TGTGCCAGCAGCTTAGGGCAGGGGGTGAACACTGAAGCTTTCTTT
v_gene: TRBV3-1; abundance: many; j_gene: TRBJ2-7; d_gene: TRBD2; CDR3aa: CASSQPGTSGRSYEQYF; CDR3nt: TGTGCCAGCAGCCAACCTGGGACTAGCGGGAGGTCTTACGAGCAGTACTTC
v_gene: TRBV5-1; abundance: many; j_gene: TRBJ1-5; d_gene: TRBD1; CDR3aa: CASSLAGGQPQHF; CDR3nt: TGTGCCAGCAGCTTAGCAGGGGGTCAGCCCCAGCATTTT
v_gene: TRBV6-1; abundance: many; j_gene: TRBJ2-7; d_gene: NA; CDR3aa: CASNRDNLGTYEQYF; CDR3nt: TGTGCCAGCAATCGGGACAACCTGGGAACCTACGAGCAGTACTTC
v_gene: TRBV6-1; abundance: many; j_gene: TRBJ1-2; d_gene: NA; CDR3aa: CASRGNSDGYTF; CDR3nt: TGTGCCAGCAGGGGCAACTCCGATGGCTACACCTTC
v_gene: TRBV5-4; abundance: NA; j_gene: TRBJ1-1; d_gene: NA; CDR3aa: CSSSLLNTEAFF; CDR3nt: TGTTCCAGCAGCCTGTTGAACACTGAAGCTTTCTTT
v_gene: TRBV7-2; abundance: many; j_gene: TRBJ2-7; d_gene: NA; CDR3aa: CASSRGRMSSYEQYF; CDR3nt: TGTGCCAGCAGTCGAGGGCGGATGAGCTCCTACGAGCAGTACTTC
v_gene: TRBV30; abundance: NA; j_gene: TRBJ1-1; d_gene: NA; CDR3aa: CAWSVHGGSLVAVAFF; CDR3nt: TGTGCCTGGAGTGTACACGGTGGCAGTTTGGTTGCGGTTGCTTTCTTT
v_gene: TRBV6-1; abundance: once; j_gene: TRBJ1-2; d_gene: NA; CDR3aa: CASSEDPIGNYGYTF; CDR3nt: TGTGCCAGCAGTGAAGACCCTATCGGGAACTATGGCTACACCTTC
v_gene: TRBV7-9; abundance: many; j_gene: TRBJ1-1; d_gene: NA; CDR3aa: CASSLVVGQNTEAFF; CDR3nt: TGTGCCAGCAGCTTAGTGGTGGGCCAGAACACTGAAGCTTTCTTT
v_gene: TRBV6-1; abundance: many; j_gene: TRBJ1-5; d_gene: NA; CDR3aa: CASTMTVLNQPQHF; CDR3nt: TGTGCCAGCACCATGACAGTTTTGAATCAGCCCCAGCATTTT
v_gene: TRBV3-1; abundance: few; j_gene: TRBJ2-7; d_gene: NA; CDR3aa: CASSQEGTSGYEQYF; CDR3nt: TGTGCCAGCAGCCAAGAGGGGACCTCGGGCTACGAGCAGTACTTC
v_gene: TRBV10-3; abundance: many; j_gene: TRBJ1-1; d_gene: NA; CDR3aa: CATKEAVNTEAFF; CDR3nt: TGTGCCACAAAAGAGGCCGTGAACACTGAAGCTTTCTTT
v_gene: TRBV6-1; abundance: many; j_gene: TRBJ2-2; d_gene: NA; CDR3aa: CASSEMEGTGELFF; CDR3nt: TGTGCCAGCAGTGAAATGGAGGGAACCGGGGAGCTGTTTTTT
v_gene: TRBV2; abundance: many; j_gene: TRBJ1-2; d_gene: TRBD1; CDR3aa: CASSVTVTGALDYGYTF; CDR3nt: TGTGCCAGCAGTGTGACCGTTACAGGGGCACTCGACTATGGCTACACCTTC
v_gene: TRBV18; abundance: few; j_gene: TRBJ1-1; d_gene: NA; CDR3aa: CASSLTPTENTEAFF; CDR3nt: TGTGCCAGCTCACTTACTCCCACAGAAAACACTGAAGCTTTCTTT
v_gene: TRBV20-1; abundance: many; j_gene: TRBJ1-5; d_gene: NA; CDR3aa: CSAGGDTSNQPQHF; CDR3nt: TGCAGTGCTGGCGGTGACACTAGCAATCAGCCCCAGCATTTT
v_gene: TRBV12-3/TRBV12-4; abundance: many; j_gene: TRBJ1-2; d_gene: NA; CDR3aa: CASSPGTFYGYTF; CDR3nt: TGTGCCAGCAGTCCTGGCACATTCTATGGCTACACCTTC
v_gene: TRBV10-3; abundance: few; j_gene: TRBJ2-2; d_gene: TRBD2; CDR3aa: CAISELPAKLAGVTGELFF; CDR3nt: TGTGCCATCAGTGAGTTACCAGCGAAACTAGCGGGAGTTACCGGGGAGCTGTTTTTT
v_gene: TRBV6-5; abundance: many; j_gene: TRBJ2-7; d_gene: TRBD1; CDR3aa: CASSYRRTGSYEQYF; CDR3nt: TGTGCCAGCAGTTACCGCCGGACAGGGTCCTACGAGCAGTACTTC
v_gene: TRBV6-1; abundance: NA; j_gene: TRBJ2-7; d_gene: TRBD1; CDR3aa: CASSERGGGQGPSYEQYF; CDR3nt: TGTGCCAGCAGTGAAAGAGGCGGGGGACAGGGGCCCTCCTACGAGCAGTACTTC
v_gene: TRBV28; abundance: many; j_gene: TRBJ1-3; d_gene: NA; CDR3aa: CASSLPRAVPGNTIYF; CDR3nt: TGTGCCAGCAGTTTACCCCGCGCAGTTCCCGGAAACACCATATATTTT
v_gene: TRBV6-1; abundance: NA; j_gene: TRBJ1-1; d_gene: TRBD1; CDR3aa: CASRDRGLGTEAFF; CDR3nt: TGTGCCAGCAGGGACAGGGGGCTTGGCACTGAAGCTTTCTTT
v_gene: TRBV6-2/TRBV6-3; abundance: NA; j_gene: TRBJ2-7; d_gene: NA; CDR3aa: CASSYFSGRVGYEQYF; CDR3nt: TGTGCCAGCAGTTACTTCTCAGGACGGGTAGGCTACGAGCAGTACTTC
v_gene: TRBV5-5; abundance: NA; j_gene: TRBJ1-6; d_gene: TRBD1; CDR3aa: CASSLPGQLNSPLHF; CDR3nt: TGTGCCAGCAGCTTGCCGGGACAGTTGAATTCACCCCTCCACTTT
v_gene: TRBV6-1; abundance: many; j_gene: TRBJ1-1; d_gene: NA; CDR3aa: CASRRSTGGHWNTEAFF; CDR3nt: TGTGCCAGCAGACGTTCGACAGGAGGCCACTGGAACACTGAAGCTTTCTTT
v_gene: TRBV27; abundance: NA; j_gene: TRBJ1-1; d_gene: NA; CDR3aa: CASSDMKGEGTEAFF; CDR3nt: TGTGCCAGCAGCGACATGAAGGGGGAGGGCACTGAAGCTTTCTTT
v_gene: TRBV6-5; abundance: many; j_gene: TRBJ1-6; d_gene: TRBD1; CDR3aa: CASSPGTGGSSPLHF; CDR3nt: TGTGCCAGCAGCCCCGGGACAGGGGGTAGTTCACCCCTCCACTTT
v_gene: TRBV20-1; abundance: many; j_gene: TRBJ2-7; d_gene: TRBD1; CDR3aa: CSVHQGQGGSEQYF; CDR3nt: TGCAGTGTTCACCAGGGACAGGGCGGGAGCGAGCAGTACTTC